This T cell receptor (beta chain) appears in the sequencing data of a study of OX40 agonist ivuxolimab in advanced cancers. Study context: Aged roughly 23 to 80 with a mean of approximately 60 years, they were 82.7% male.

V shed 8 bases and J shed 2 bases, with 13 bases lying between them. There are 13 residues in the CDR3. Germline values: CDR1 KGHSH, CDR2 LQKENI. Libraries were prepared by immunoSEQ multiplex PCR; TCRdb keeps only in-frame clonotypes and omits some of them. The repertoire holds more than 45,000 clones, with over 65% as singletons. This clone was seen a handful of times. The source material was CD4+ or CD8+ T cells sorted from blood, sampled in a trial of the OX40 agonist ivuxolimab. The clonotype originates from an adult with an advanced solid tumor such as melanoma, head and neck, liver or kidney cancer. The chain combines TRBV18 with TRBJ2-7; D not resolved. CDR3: CASRHGSTYEQYF. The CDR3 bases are TGTGCCAGCCGACATGGCAGTACCTACGAGCAGTACTTC.